Sequencing of this T cell receptor beta chain was carried out in a study of T cell responses to AZD1222 COVID-19 vaccine. The study, taken as a whole, reports: The reported proportion of spike-specific TCRs targeting unmutated variant regions was nearly half. Spike-wide vaccine-associated CD4 TCRs dominated at 160-218 and 743-854. Mostly white British, mostly female donors; authors suggested clonal diversity may be underestimated. Without day 14 samples, only post-peak T cell repertoires were studied.

This table comes from immunoSEQ multiplex PCR, and its TCRdb copy is limited to in-frame clones, with some not included. The data hold about 130,000 clones, with 93% observed a single time. The CDR3 is made up of 13 amino acids. With 3 bases clipped from V and 8 bases from J, the junction kept 4 bases outside the gene matches. CDR1 and CDR2 (germline): GTSNPN, SVGIG (reference sequence). Points on this clone: Its matching antigen is unknown.

The TCR was taken from an adult in good health. The gene calls are TRBV30 and TRBJ1-4, with 9 positions matching TRBD1. The sequencing here drew on peripheral blood, taken on day 0 of AZD1222 vaccination. CDR3 protein: CAWRGQGWEKLFF. CDR3 DNA sequence: TGTGCCTGGAGGGGACAGGGATGGGAAAAACTGTTTTTT. Filled out from reference TRBV30 and TRBJ1-4, the complete variable domain reads SQTIHQWPATLVQPVGSPLSLECTVEGTSNPNLYWYRQAAGRGLQLLFYSVGIGQISSEVPQNLSASRPQDRQFILSSKKLLLSDSGFYLCAWRGQGWEKLFFGSGTQLSVL.